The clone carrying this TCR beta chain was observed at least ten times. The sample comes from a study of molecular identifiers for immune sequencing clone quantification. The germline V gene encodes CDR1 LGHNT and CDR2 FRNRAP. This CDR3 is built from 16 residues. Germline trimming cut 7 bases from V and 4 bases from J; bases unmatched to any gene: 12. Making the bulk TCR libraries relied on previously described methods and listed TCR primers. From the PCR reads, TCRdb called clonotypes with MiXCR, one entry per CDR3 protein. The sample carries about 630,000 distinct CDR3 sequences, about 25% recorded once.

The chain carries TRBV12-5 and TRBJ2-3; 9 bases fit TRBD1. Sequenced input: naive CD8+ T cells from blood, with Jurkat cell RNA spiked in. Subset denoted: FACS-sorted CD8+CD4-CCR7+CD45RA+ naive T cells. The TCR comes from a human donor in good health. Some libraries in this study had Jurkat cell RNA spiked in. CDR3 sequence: CASDRTTGGIADTQYF. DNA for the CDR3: TGTGCTAGTGACAGGACAACAGGGGGCATCGCAGATACGCAGTATTTT.